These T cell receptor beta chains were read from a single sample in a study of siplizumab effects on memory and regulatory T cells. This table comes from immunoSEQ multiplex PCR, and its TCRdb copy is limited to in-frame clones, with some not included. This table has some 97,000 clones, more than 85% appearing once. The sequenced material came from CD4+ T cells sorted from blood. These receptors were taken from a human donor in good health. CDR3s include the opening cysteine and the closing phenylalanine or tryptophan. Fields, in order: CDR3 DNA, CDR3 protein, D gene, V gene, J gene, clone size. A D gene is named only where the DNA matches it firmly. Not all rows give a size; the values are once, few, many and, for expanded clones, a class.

CDR3 DNA: TGTGCCAGCAGTGGGTCGGACAGAGGGGTCGACGAGCAGTACTTC; CDR3 protein: CASSGSDRGVDEQYF; D gene: .; V gene: TRBV2; J gene: TRBJ2-7; clone size: .
CDR3 DNA: TGTGCCAGCCTGGGTGGACCCACAGATACGCAGTATTTT; CDR3 protein: CASLGGPTDTQYF; D gene: .; V gene: TRBV21-1; J gene: TRBJ2-3; clone size: once
CDR3 DNA: TGCAGCGTTGAACTAGCGGGTACCTACGAGCAGTACTTC; CDR3 protein: CSVELAGTYEQYF; D gene: TRBD2; V gene: TRBV29-1; J gene: TRBJ2-7; clone size: .
CDR3 DNA: TGCGCCAGCAGCCGCTATCCGTCGAGGACTACCTCATACAATGAGCAGTTCTTC; CDR3 protein: CASSRYPSRTTSYNEQFF; D gene: .; V gene: TRBV4-1; J gene: TRBJ2-1; clone size: .
CDR3 DNA: TGTGCCAGTAGTCCTTACGGACCCTTTAACTACGAGCAGTACTTC; CDR3 protein: CASSPYGPFNYEQYF; D gene: .; V gene: TRBV19; J gene: TRBJ2-7; clone size: .
CDR3 DNA: TGTGCCAGCAGCTTACGGGGGAGTGGGAATGAAAAACTGTTTTTT; CDR3 protein: CASSLRGSGNEKLFF; D gene: .; V gene: TRBV11-2; J gene: TRBJ1-4; clone size: .
CDR3 DNA: TGCAGCGCCGGGGACAGGGGTGGTGAAAAACTGTTTTTT; CDR3 protein: CSAGDRGGEKLFF; D gene: TRBD1; V gene: TRBV29-1; J gene: TRBJ1-4; clone size: .
CDR3 DNA: TGTGCCAGCAGCTGGACAGGCCAAGAGACCCAGTACTTC; CDR3 protein: CASSWTGQETQYF; D gene: TRBD1; V gene: TRBV7-9; J gene: TRBJ2-5; clone size: .
CDR3 DNA: TGTGCCAGCAGCGTAGGTCGGGACAGGGAGTCCTACGAGCAGTACTTC; CDR3 protein: CASSVGRDRESYEQYF; D gene: TRBD1; V gene: TRBV9; J gene: TRBJ2-7; clone size: .
CDR3 DNA: TGTGCCAGCCTCCGGACTGGGCTCAATGAGCAGTTCTTC; CDR3 protein: CASLRTGLNEQFF; D gene: .; V gene: TRBV7-9; J gene: TRBJ2-1; clone size: once
CDR3 DNA: TGTGCCAGCAGTTTAGGGGGAACAGCCGAGCTGTTTTTT; CDR3 protein: CASSLGGTAELFF; D gene: .; V gene: TRBV28; J gene: TRBJ2-2; clone size: .
CDR3 DNA: TGTGCCAGCAGCTTGGGACAGGGGGCACTGAACACTGAAGCTTTCTTT; CDR3 protein: CASSLGQGALNTEAFF; D gene: TRBD1; V gene: TRBV5-4; J gene: TRBJ1-1; clone size: .
CDR3 DNA: TGTGCCAGCAGCCCCCTGGGACGGGGGACAAGCACAGATACGCAGTATTTT; CDR3 protein: CASSPLGRGTSTDTQYF; D gene: .; V gene: TRBV7-6; J gene: TRBJ2-3; clone size: .
CDR3 DNA: TGTGCCAGTGCAGAGAGCTCCTACAATGAGCAGTTCTTC; CDR3 protein: CASAESSYNEQFF; D gene: .; V gene: TRBV19; J gene: TRBJ2-1; clone size: .
CDR3 DNA: TGTGCCAGCAGCCAGGACAGGGCTGGGACTGAAGCTTTCTTT; CDR3 protein: CASSQDRAGTEAFF; D gene: TRBD1; V gene: TRBV14; J gene: TRBJ1-1; clone size: .
CDR3 DNA: TGTGCCAGCAGCTCAGTGGAGGGTGGCACAGATACGCAGTATTTT; CDR3 protein: CASSSVEGGTDTQYF; D gene: .; V gene: TRBV7-3; J gene: TRBJ2-3; clone size: .
CDR3 DNA: TGTGCCAGCAGTCAGGGGCAGGGACTTTTCTCCGGGGCCAACGTCCTGACTTTC; CDR3 protein: CASSQGQGLFSGANVLTF; D gene: .; V gene: TRBV27; J gene: TRBJ2-6; clone size: .
CDR3 DNA: TGTGCCAGCTCACCAGCTCTGAACACTGAAGCTTTCTTT; CDR3 protein: CASSPALNTEAFF; D gene: .; V gene: TRBV18; J gene: TRBJ1-1; clone size: .
CDR3 DNA: TGTGCCACCAGCTGGAGGTTCAATCAGCCCCAGCATTTT; CDR3 protein: CATSWRFNQPQHF; D gene: .; V gene: TRBV15; J gene: TRBJ1-5; clone size: .
CDR3 DNA: TGTGCCAGTAGGGGCAGAACCTACGAGCAGTACTTC; CDR3 protein: CASRGRTYEQYF; D gene: .; V gene: TRBV11-2; J gene: TRBJ2-7; clone size: .
CDR3 DNA: TGTGCCAGCAGCCAGCCGGAGTCGGGTTATGGCTACACCTTC; CDR3 protein: CASSQPESGYGYTF; D gene: .; V gene: TRBV4-2; J gene: TRBJ1-2; clone size: .
CDR3 DNA: TGTGCCAGCAGCTTAGGGCAACCTACGGTTTCTGGGGCCAACGTCCTGACTTTC; CDR3 protein: CASSLGQPTVSGANVLTF; D gene: .; V gene: TRBV7-6; J gene: TRBJ2-6; clone size: .
CDR3 DNA: TGTGCCAGCAGCTTGCCCCAGAGCAAGAAAGAGACCCAGTACTTC; CDR3 protein: CASSLPQSKKETQYF; D gene: .; V gene: TRBV5-6; J gene: TRBJ2-5; clone size: few
CDR3 DNA: TGTGCCAGCAGCTTGACAGGAGGAGATTCACCCCTCCACTTT; CDR3 protein: CASSLTGGDSPLHF; D gene: .; V gene: TRBV11-2; J gene: TRBJ1-6; clone size: .
CDR3 DNA: TGTGCTAGTGGTTTGGGCCCCGGGACTGAAGCTTTCTTT; CDR3 protein: CASGLGPGTEAFF; D gene: .; V gene: TRBV12-5; J gene: TRBJ1-1; clone size: .
CDR3 DNA: TGTGCCAGCAGCTCCCGTGAGGTACAGAACACTGAAGCTTTCTTT; CDR3 protein: CASSSREVQNTEAFF; D gene: .; V gene: TRBV9; J gene: TRBJ1-1; clone size: .
CDR3 DNA: TGTGCCAGCAGCTTCGTGACAGGGGACTATGGCTACACCTTC; CDR3 protein: CASSFVTGDYGYTF; D gene: TRBD1; V gene: TRBV7-2; J gene: TRBJ1-2; clone size: .
CDR3 DNA: TGTGCCAGCAGCTTGGGGGTTCTCTCCTACGAGCAGTACTTC; CDR3 protein: CASSLGVLSYEQYF; D gene: .; V gene: TRBV5-6; J gene: TRBJ2-7; clone size: few
CDR3 DNA: TGCGCCAGCAGCTCGGATGGACAGGGGGACTATGGCTACACCTTC; CDR3 protein: CASSSDGQGDYGYTF; D gene: TRBD1; V gene: TRBV5-1; J gene: TRBJ1-2; clone size: .
CDR3 DNA: TGCGCCAGCAGCTTGGTACGAGTCTACCAAGAGACCCAGTACTTC; CDR3 protein: CASSLVRVYQETQYF; D gene: .; V gene: TRBV5-1; J gene: TRBJ2-5; clone size: .
CDR3 DNA: TGCGCCAGCAGTCAAGGTAAAGGGACTACTGAAGCTTTCTTT; CDR3 protein: CASSQGKGTTEAFF; D gene: .; V gene: TRBV23-1; J gene: TRBJ1-1; clone size: .
CDR3 DNA: TGTGCCAGCAGCTTAATGGGCGGGGGTAACACTGAAGCTTTCTTT; CDR3 protein: CASSLMGGGNTEAFF; D gene: .; V gene: TRBV7-2; J gene: TRBJ1-1; clone size: .
CDR3 DNA: TGTGCCAGCAGTTTTGATGGCCTGGTGGGTCAGCCCCAGCATTTT; CDR3 protein: CASSFDGLVGQPQHF; D gene: .; V gene: TRBV27; J gene: TRBJ1-5; clone size: .
CDR3 DNA: TGCGCCAGCAGCTTGGACGGACACTCTGGAAACACCATATATTTT; CDR3 protein: CASSLDGHSGNTIYF; D gene: .; V gene: TRBV5-1; J gene: TRBJ1-3; clone size: .
CDR3 DNA: TGTGCCGTGGGGAATAGGCTACACCACGAGCAGTACTTC; CDR3 protein: CAVGNRLHHEQYF; D gene: .; V gene: TRBV7-2; J gene: TRBJ2-7; clone size: .
CDR3 DNA: TGTGCCAGCAGCTCCTATCCTGGGGAAGAGACCCAGTACTTC; CDR3 protein: CASSSYPGEETQYF; D gene: .; V gene: TRBV21-1; J gene: TRBJ2-5; clone size: .
CDR3 DNA: TGTGCCAGCAGCAAAGCCAATAAAGACCCTGTGAGCTCCTATAATTCACCCCTCCACTTT; CDR3 protein: CASSKANKDPVSSYNSPLHF; D gene: .; V gene: TRBV21-1; J gene: TRBJ1-6; clone size: .
CDR3 DNA: TGTGCCAGCAGTGTCGCAGCCTTCACTGAAGCTTTCTTT; CDR3 protein: CASSVAAFTEAFF; D gene: .; V gene: TRBV2; J gene: TRBJ1-1; clone size: once
CDR3 DNA: TGTGCCAGCTCCCAACAGGGAGGCTCTGGAAACACCATATATTTT; CDR3 protein: CASSQQGGSGNTIYF; D gene: .; V gene: TRBV18; J gene: TRBJ1-3; clone size: .